The T cell receptor beta chain described here comes from a study of blood T cell repertoires in COVID-19. Study information: Both acute and convalescent COVID-19 samples were obtained from the United States, Italy and Spain. T cells, B-cell-depleted T cells, or PBMCs supplied cDNA or gDNA.

Remarks on this clone: The junction does not match germline at one end; this may be a read error.

This CDR3 is 13 amino acids long. Germline V gene lookup returns CDR1 SGDLS and CDR2 YYNGEE. As originally analysed: By means of reference gene primer amplification, nucleated cell counts were estimated. Repertoires were generated with immunoSEQ multiplex PCR, while TCRdb's copy carries only in-frame clones and drops some. The V and J calls and the clone size are those of that table, but D and trimming were determined from the DNA. Of about 280,000 clones listed, nearly 90% are singletons. The receptor was derived from an older woman who had recovered from COVID-19. The sample consisted of PBMCs or T cells enriched from blood (not recorded which). This chain uses TRBV9 with TRBJ1-1, with D unresolved. CDR3 DNA: TGTGCCAGCAGCCCCCGACCGGAACTCGGGGTTCTCTTT. Amino acids: CASSPRPELGVLF. Complete variable domain (other parts from reference TRBV9 and TRBJ1-1): DSGVTQTPKHLITATGQRVTLRCSPRSGDLSVYWYQQSLDQGLQFLIQYYNGEERAKGNILERFSAQQFPDLHSELNLSSLELGDSALYFCASSPRPELGVLFGQGTRLTVV.